This entry describes one TCR beta chain. Its antigen is currently unknown. This specimen comes from a study of T cell responses to AZD1222 COVID-19 vaccine. Study findings and constraints: Clonal diversity was possibly underestimated, and white British individuals and females predominated among donors.

Germline V gene data show CDR1 as SGHRS and CDR2 as YFSETQ. The CDR3 spans 17 residues. V dropped 0 bases and J dropped 5; count of bases not matched to a gene: 7. Profiling relied on immunoSEQ multiplex PCR, and the TCRdb table lists in-frame clones only, not all of them. The sample lists more than 140,000 clones; around 91% were seen once. The rearrangement joins TRBV5-1 to TRBJ2-2, with 10 bases identical to TRBD2. The source is an adult in good health. Sequenced material: peripheral blood, taken on day 0 of AZD1222 vaccination. CDR3: CASSLAPGLAMTGELFF. DNA of the CDR3: TGCGCCAGCAGCTTGGCCCCGGGACTAGCGATGACCGGGGAGCTGTTTTTT.